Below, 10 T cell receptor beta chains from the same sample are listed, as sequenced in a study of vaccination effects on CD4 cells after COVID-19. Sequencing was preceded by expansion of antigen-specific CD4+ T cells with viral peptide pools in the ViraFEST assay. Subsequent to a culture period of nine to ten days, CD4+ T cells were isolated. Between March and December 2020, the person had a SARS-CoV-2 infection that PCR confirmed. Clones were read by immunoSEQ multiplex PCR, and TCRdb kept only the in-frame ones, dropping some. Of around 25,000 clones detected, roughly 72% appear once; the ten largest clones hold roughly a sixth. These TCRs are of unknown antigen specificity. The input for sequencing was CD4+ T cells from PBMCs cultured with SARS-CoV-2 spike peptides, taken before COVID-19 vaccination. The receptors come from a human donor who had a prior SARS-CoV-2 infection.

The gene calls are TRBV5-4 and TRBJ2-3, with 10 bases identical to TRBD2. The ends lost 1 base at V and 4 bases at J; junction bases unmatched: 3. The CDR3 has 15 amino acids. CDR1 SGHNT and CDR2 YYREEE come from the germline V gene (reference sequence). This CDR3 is CASSLSGRVADTQYF. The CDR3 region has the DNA TGTGCCAGCAGCTTGAGCGGGAGGGTGGCAGATACGCAGTATTTT.

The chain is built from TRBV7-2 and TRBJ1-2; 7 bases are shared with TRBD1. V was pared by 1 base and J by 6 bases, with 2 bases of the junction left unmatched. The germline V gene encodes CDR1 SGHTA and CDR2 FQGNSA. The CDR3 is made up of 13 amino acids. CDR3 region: CASSLDRGDGYTF. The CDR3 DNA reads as TGTGCCAGCAGCTTAGACAGGGGAGATGGCTACACCTTC.

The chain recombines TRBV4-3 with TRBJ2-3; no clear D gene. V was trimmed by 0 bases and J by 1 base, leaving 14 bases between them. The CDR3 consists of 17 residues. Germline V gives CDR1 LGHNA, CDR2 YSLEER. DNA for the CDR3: TGCGCCAGCAGCCAAGATTTGAGGCAGGACCGCACAGATACGCAGTATTTT. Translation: CASSQDLRQDRTDTQYF.

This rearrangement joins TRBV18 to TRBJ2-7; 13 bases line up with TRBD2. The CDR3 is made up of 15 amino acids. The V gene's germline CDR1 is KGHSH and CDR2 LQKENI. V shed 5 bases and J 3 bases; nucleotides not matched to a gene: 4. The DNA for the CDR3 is TGTGCCAGCTCAGGACTAGCGGGAGAGGGCTACGAGCAGTACTTC. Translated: CASSGLAGEGYEQYF.

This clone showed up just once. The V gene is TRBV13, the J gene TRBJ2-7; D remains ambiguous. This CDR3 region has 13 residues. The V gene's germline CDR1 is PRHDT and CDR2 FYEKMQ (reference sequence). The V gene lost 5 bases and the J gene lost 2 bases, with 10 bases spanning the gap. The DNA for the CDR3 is TGTGCCAGCAGCCCCCGCGGCCCCTACGAGCAGTACTTC. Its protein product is CASSPRGPYEQYF.

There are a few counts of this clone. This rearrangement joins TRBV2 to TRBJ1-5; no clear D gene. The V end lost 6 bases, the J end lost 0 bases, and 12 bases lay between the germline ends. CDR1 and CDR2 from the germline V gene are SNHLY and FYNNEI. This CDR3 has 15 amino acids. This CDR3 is CASSEGINSNQPQHF. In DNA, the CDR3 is TGTGCCAGCAGCGAGGGCATAAATAGCAATCAGCCCCAGCATTTT.

CDR3: CASSRRSGPYEQYF. The CDR3 DNA is TGTGCCAGCAGCCGCCGCTCCGGTCCCTACGAGCAGTACTTC. The chain couples TRBV3-1 (or the pseudogene TRBV3-2) to TRBJ2-7; D unclear. This CDR3 spans 14 amino acids. Germline loops: CDR1 LGHDT, CDR2 YNNKEL (reference sequence). The V gene lost 4 bases and the J gene lost 2 bases, with 12 bases spanning the gap.

CDR3 DNA: TGCGCCAGCAGCTTCGACGGAGCCAATCAGCCCCAGCATTTT. This encodes CASSFDGANQPQHF. V is TRBV5-1 and J is TRBJ1-5; no reliable D call. Germline CDR1 and CDR2: SGHRS and YFSETQ. Trimming took off 2 bases at V and 3 bases at J, with 9 bases between the two ends. CDR3 size: 14 residues.

CDR3 loop: CASKLANDYNEQFF. The CDR3 DNA reads as TGTGCCAGCAAACTAGCGAATGACTACAATGAGCAGTTCTTC. V is TRBV6-5 and J is TRBJ2-1, with TRBD2 matching over 7 bases. CDR1 MNHEY and CDR2 SVGAGI come from the germline V gene. The CDR3 is made up of 14 amino acids. J lost 3 bases, V lost 7 bases, and 6 bases had no gene match.

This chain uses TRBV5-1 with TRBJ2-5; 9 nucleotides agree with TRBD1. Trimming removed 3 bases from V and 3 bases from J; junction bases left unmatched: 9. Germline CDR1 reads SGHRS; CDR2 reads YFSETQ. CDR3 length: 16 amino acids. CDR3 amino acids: CASSSGTGTREETQYF. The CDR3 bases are TGCGCCAGCAGCTCCGGGACAGGGACGCGGGAAGAGACCCAGTACTTC.